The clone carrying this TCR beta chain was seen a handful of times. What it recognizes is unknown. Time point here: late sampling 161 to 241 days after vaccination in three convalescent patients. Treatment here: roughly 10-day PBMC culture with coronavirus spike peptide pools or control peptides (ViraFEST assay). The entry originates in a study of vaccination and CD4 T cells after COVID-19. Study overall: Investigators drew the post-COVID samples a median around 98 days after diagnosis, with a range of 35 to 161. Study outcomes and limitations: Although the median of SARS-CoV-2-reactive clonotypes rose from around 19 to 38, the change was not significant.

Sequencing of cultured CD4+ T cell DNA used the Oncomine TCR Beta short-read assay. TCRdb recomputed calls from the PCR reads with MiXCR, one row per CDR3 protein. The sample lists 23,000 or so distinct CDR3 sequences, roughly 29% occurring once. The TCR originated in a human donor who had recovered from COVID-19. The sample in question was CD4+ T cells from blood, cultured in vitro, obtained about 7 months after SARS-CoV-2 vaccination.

The CDR3 DNA is TGTGCCAGCAACCTAGCGGGCGCCTCTCGTTCCGAGCAGTACTTC. Translated: CASNLAGASRSEQYF. The chain links TRBV28 to TRBJ2-7; 8 positions agree with TRBD2. CDR1 is MDHEN and CDR2 is SYDVKM in the germline V gene. Germline trimming cut 7 bases from V and 6 bases from J; bases unmatched to any gene: 14. The CDR3 loop spans 15 amino acids.